Shown below are 6 T cell receptor beta chains from a single sample sequenced in a study of blood T cell repertoires in COVID-19. Sequenced by immunoSEQ multiplex PCR; TCRdb stores in-frame clones only, minus some. The sample lists approximately 47,000 clones, about 85% occurring once. Sequencing was carried out using peripheral blood. These receptors were collected from a woman aged 55-69 years with acute or convalescent COVID-19.

The chain is built from TRBV7-9 and TRBJ2-7; TRBD2 matches 8 bases. The trim removed 5 bases at V and 4 bases at J, leaving 13 bases unmatched. The germline V gene encodes CDR1 SEHNR and CDR2 FQNEAQ (reference sequence). The CDR3 extends over 16 amino acids. The CDR3 loop is CASSHPTSGLGYEQYF. CDR3 in DNA: TGTGCCAGCAGCCATCCGACCTCGGGACTAGGTTACGAGCAGTACTTC.

This chain links TRBV19 with TRBJ2-3, with 8 bases identical to TRBD2. The germline V gene has CDR1 LNHDA and CDR2 SQIVND (reference sequence). The CDR3 is 15 residues long. V shed 6 bases, J shed 4 bases, and the junction held 9 bases outside the gene matches. CDR3 sequence: CASRGGGTLADTQYF. The CDR3 coding sequence is TGTGCCAGTAGGGGCGGGGGGACTTTAGCAGATACGCAGTATTTT. Full variable domain (remainder filled in from reference TRBV19 and TRBJ2-3): DGGITQSPKYLFRKEGQNVTLSCEQNLNHDAMYWYRQDPGQGLRLIYYSQIVNDFQKGDIAEGYSVSREKKESFPLTVTSAQKNPTAFYLCASRGGGTLADTQYFGPGTRLTVL.

The V and J genes are TRBV6-5 and TRBJ1-3, with 7 nucleotides matching TRBD1. The junction had 2 bases not matched to a gene; V was cut back by 4 bases and J by 2 bases. This CDR3 has 14 amino acids. CDR1 and CDR2 from the germline V gene are MNHEY and SVGAGI. CDR3 sequence reads: CASSFDRAGNTIYF. The CDR3 DNA is TGTGCCAGCAGTTTCGACAGGGCTGGAAACACCATATATTTT.

The CDR3 DNA reads TGTGCCAGCAGGCCAAGACTAGCGGGCCGCACAGATACGCAGTATTTT. It yields the protein CASRPRLAGRTDTQYF. This chain uses TRBV6-6 with TRBJ2-3; TRBD2 aligns across 10 bases. From germline, CDR1 is MNHNY and CDR2 SVGAGI (reference sequence). V shed 6 bases, J shed 1 base, and the junction held 7 bases outside the gene matches. CDR3 length: 16 amino acids.

The sample holds one count of this clone. The chain carries TRBV7-9 and TRBJ2-7; D may be TRBD1 (6 bases). From germline, CDR1 is SEHNR and CDR2 FQNEAQ (reference sequence). Trimming left V 5 bases short and J 3 bases short, with 14 bases between. This CDR3 has 14 residues. CDR3 region: CASSTTSTGYEQYF. Here the CDR3 DNA reads TGTGCCAGCAGCACTACGTCGACAGGCTACGAGCAGTACTTC.

V usage is TRBV19 and J usage is TRBJ1-4, with 9 bases lining up with TRBD1. This CDR3 comprises 15 residues. Trimming at V came to 7 bases and at J to 2 bases, leaving 5 bases not matched to a gene. The V gene's germline CDR1 is LNHDA and CDR2 SQIVND (reference sequence). The CDR3 region is CASKTDRGTNEKLFF. The CDR3 DNA follows: TGTGCCAGTAAGACGGACAGGGGTACTAATGAAAAACTGTTTTTT. Complete variable domain (other parts from reference TRBV19 and TRBJ1-4): DGGITQSPKYLFRKEGQNVTLSCEQNLNHDAMYWYRQDPGQGLRLIYYSQIVNDFQKGDIAEGYSVSREKKESFPLTVTSAQKNPTAFYLCASKTDRGTNEKLFFGSGTQLSVL.